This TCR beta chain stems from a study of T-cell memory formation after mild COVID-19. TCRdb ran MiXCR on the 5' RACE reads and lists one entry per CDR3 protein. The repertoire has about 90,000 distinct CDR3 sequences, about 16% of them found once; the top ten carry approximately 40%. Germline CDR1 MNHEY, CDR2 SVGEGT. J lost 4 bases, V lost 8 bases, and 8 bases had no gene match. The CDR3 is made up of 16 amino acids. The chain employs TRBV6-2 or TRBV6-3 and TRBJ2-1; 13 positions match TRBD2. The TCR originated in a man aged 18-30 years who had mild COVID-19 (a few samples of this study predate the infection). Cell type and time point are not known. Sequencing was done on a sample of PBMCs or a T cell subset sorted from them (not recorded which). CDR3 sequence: CASRFTSGGVYNEQFF. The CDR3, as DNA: TGTGCCAGCCGCTTTACTAGCGGGGGGGTATACAATGAGCAGTTCTTC.